The rows below give T cell receptor beta chains drawn from one sample of a study of OX40 agonist ivuxolimab in advanced cancers. The repertoire was sequenced with immunoSEQ multiplex PCR; TCRdb's copy has only in-frame clones and lacks some. The top ten hold approximately 19% of the sample, which has about 59,000 clones, approximately 94% seen once. Sequences were derived from CD4+ or CD8+ T cells sorted from blood, sampled in a trial of the OX40 agonist ivuxolimab. The receptors originated from an adult with an advanced solid tumor such as melanoma, head and neck, liver or kidney cancer. CDR3s include the opening cysteine and the closing phenylalanine or tryptophan. A D gene is named only where the DNA matches it firmly. Clone size is shown for a subset of rows, as once, few, many or a class of expanded clone.

V: TRBV21-1
J: TRBJ1-5
size: -
D: -
CDR3: CASSKVSDGSANQPQHF
DNA: TGTGCCAGCAGCAAAGTATCGGACGGGTCCGCCAATCAGCCCCAGCATTTT

V: TRBV10-3
J: TRBJ2-7
size: -
D: TRBD1
CDR3: CAIMPGQGYEQYF
DNA: TGTGCCATCATGCCGGGACAGGGCTACGAGCAGTACTTC

V: TRBV7-6
J: TRBJ2-3
size: -
D: TRBD2
CDR3: CASSLVSRTRAYTQYF
DNA: TGTGCCAGCAGCTTAGTTTCCAGGACTAGAGCTTATACGCAGTATTTT

V: TRBV27
J: TRBJ2-7
size: -
D: -
CDR3: CASSHSSYEQYF
DNA: TGTGCCAGCAGTCACTCTTCCTACGAGCAGTACTTC

V: TRBV9
J: TRBJ1-3
size: -
D: -
CDR3: CASSAGSGGISGNTIYF
DNA: TGTGCCAGCAGCGCTGGCTCTGGGGGGATCTCTGGAAACACCATATATTTT

V: TRBV7-3
J: TRBJ2-7
size: -
D: -
CDR3: CASSLITTYEQYF
DNA: TGTGCCAGCAGCTTAATTACCACCTACGAGCAGTACTTC

V: TRBV7-2
J: TRBJ2-3
size: -
D: -
CDR3: CASSSAPWARDTDTQYF
DNA: TGTGCCAGCAGCTCGGCCCCATGGGCTCGGGACACAGATACGCAGTATTTT

V: TRBV11-2
J: TRBJ2-7
size: -
D: -
CDR3: CASSYSGEQYF
DNA: TGTGCCAGCAGTTACTCGGGTGAGCAGTACTTC

V: TRBV27
J: TRBJ1-1
size: -
D: TRBD1
CDR3: CASTMTGARGTEAFF
DNA: TGTGCCAGCACCATGACAGGGGCTAGGGGAACTGAAGCTTTCTTT

V: TRBV30
J: TRBJ2-7
size: -
D: -
CDR3: CAWSRGWLNEQYF
DNA: TGTGCCTGGAGTCGCGGGTGGCTTAATGAGCAGTACTTC

V: TRBV19
J: TRBJ1-5
size: -
D: -
CDR3: CASSAGQYSNQPQHF
DNA: TGTGCCAGTAGTGCCGGACAGTATAGCAATCAGCCCCAGCATTTT

V: TRBV7-2
J: TRBJ2-1
size: once
D: TRBD2
CDR3: CASSSTSVLPNEQFF
DNA: TGTGCCAGCAGCTCGACTAGCGTCCTGCCTAATGAGCAGTTCTTC

V: TRBV7-9
J: TRBJ2-2
size: -
D: -
CDR3: CASSSGPSLTGELFF
DNA: TGTGCCAGCAGCTCCGGGCCCAGCCTTACCGGGGAGCTGTTTTTT

V: TRBV21-1
J: TRBJ2-7
size: -
D: -
CDR3: CASSTPFSPLNYEQYF
DNA: TGTGCCAGCAGCACCCCCTTTTCCCCGCTCAACTACGAGCAGTACTTC

V: TRBV9
J: TRBJ1-3
size: -
D: TRBD1
CDR3: CASSPWQRTGGNTIYF
DNA: TGTGCCAGCAGCCCCTGGCAGAGGACAGGTGGAAACACCATATATTTT

V: TRBV5-1
J: TRBJ2-1
size: -
D: -
CDR3: CASSPGRDMSLQRGEQFF
DNA: TGCGCCAGCAGCCCAGGACGGGACATGAGTCTCCAAAGGGGTGAGCAGTTCTTC

V: TRBV6-5
J: TRBJ2-7
size: -
D: TRBD2
CDR3: CASSGPQSHEQYF
DNA: TGTGCCAGTAGCGGGCCCCAGTCCCACGAGCAGTACTTC

V: TRBV28
J: TRBJ1-2
size: once
D: -
CDR3: CASSLLVGLARYGYTF
DNA: TGTGCCAGCAGTTTATTGGTGGGGTTAGCTCGCTATGGCTACACCTTC

V: TRBV15
J: TRBJ2-5
size: -
D: -
CDR3: CATSPQGGLETQYF
DNA: TGTGCCACCAGCCCTCAGGGGGGGCTGGAGACCCAGTACTTC

V: TRBV10-3
J: TRBJ2-7
size: -
D: TRBD2
CDR3: CATGGSGSSSNPYEQYF
DNA: TGTGCCACGGGGGGTAGCGGGAGTTCCTCTAACCCCTACGAGCAGTACTTC

V: TRBV7-9
J: TRBJ1-4
size: -
D: -
CDR3: CASSLAREFTNEKLFF
DNA: TGTGCCAGCAGCTTAGCCAGGGAGTTTACTAATGAAAAACTGTTTTTT

V: TRBV6-6
J: TRBJ2-2
size: -
D: TRBD1
CDR3: CASSPRTGLTGELFF
DNA: TGTGCCAGCAGTCCAAGGACAGGCTTAACCGGGGAGCTGTTTTTT

V: TRBV7-6
J: TRBJ1-2
size: -
D: -
CDR3: CASSSSGLRPIYGYTF
DNA: TGTGCCAGCAGCTCCTCGGGTCTCCGACCCATCTATGGCTACACCTTC

V: TRBV27
J: TRBJ2-2
size: -
D: TRBD2
CDR3: CASSFGGDTGELFF
DNA: TGTGCCAGCAGTTTTGGGGGGGACACCGGGGAGCTGTTTTTT

V: TRBV25-1
J: TRBJ1-1
size: -
D: -
CDR3: CASSESGTSEAFF
DNA: TGTGCCAGCAGTGAATCGGGGACATCGGAAGCTTTCTTT